This TCR beta chain was profiled in a study of regulatory T cells in long-lasting Graves disease. This clonotype was seen ten or more times. The antigen is undetermined. The time point: newly diagnosed GD, antithyroid drugs for less than 3 months. PBMC RNA was the source of the TCR library. The authors built TCR beta libraries using iRepertoire HTBI primers and Arm-PCR of CDR3 regions. TCRdb processed the multiplex PCR reads anew with MiXCR; each CDR3 protein has one entry. The sample records 520,000 or so distinct CDR3 sequences, around 12% being singletons. Study-level points and caveats: Gene preferences differed: TRBV28, TRBJ1-2, TRBJ2-5 in persistent cases.

The V end lost 6 bases, the J end lost 2 bases, and 16 bases lay between the germline ends. There are 15 residues in the CDR3. Germline-derived CDR1 and CDR2 are SEHNR and FQNEAQ (reference sequence). The same data also went into a second study, on T cells in Graves' hyperthyroidism and ophthalmopathy. That work states: Clinicians diagnosed patients from clinical symptoms, serum thyroxine and TRAb, thyroid ultrasound and orbital computed tomography.

This sequence joins TRBV7-9 and TRBJ2-5, with D perhaps given as TRBD1 or TRBD2 (5 bases each). The source is a woman in her 30s with Graves disease. The specimen comprised peripheral blood mononuclear cells (PBMCs), sampled at new diagnosis, from a patient treated with antithyroid drugs. The CDR3: CASSSGGHKQETQYF. The CDR3, as DNA: TGTGCCAGCAGTTCAGGAGGACATAAACAAGAGACCCAGTACTTC.